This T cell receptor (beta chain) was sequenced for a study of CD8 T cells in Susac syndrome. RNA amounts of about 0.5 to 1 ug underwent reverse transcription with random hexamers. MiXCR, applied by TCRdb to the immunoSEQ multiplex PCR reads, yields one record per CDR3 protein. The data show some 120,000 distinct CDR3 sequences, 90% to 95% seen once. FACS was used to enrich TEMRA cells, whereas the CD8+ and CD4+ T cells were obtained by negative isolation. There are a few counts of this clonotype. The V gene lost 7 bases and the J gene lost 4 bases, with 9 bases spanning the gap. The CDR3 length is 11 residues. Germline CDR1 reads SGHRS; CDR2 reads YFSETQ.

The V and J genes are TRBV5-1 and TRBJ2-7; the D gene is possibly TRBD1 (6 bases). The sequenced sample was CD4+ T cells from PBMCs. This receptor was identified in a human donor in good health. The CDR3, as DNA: TGCGCCAGCGCCGGACAGTACGAGCAGTACTTC. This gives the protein CASAGQYEQYF.